This T cell receptor beta chain originates from a study of blood T cell repertoires in COVID-19 (dated by TCRdb to 2019 to 2021). Broadly, across the study: The collaborator samples originated in the United States, Italy and Spain and spanned the acute and convalescent phases of COVID-19. Where available, HLA class I and class II types were taken from metadata supplied by the sample provider and were not determined by assay-based typing. The dataset comprised deeply sampled blood TCRbeta repertoires from subjects exposed to, actively infected with, or recovered from COVID-19. The samples were drawn from the first 160 participants of the ongoing ImmuneRACE study and from 950 to 1,500 subjects provided by 6 global collaborators. The repertoires were released in a freely available public database intended as a resource for research on the immune response to SARS-CoV-2. The sample metadata nearly always contained a de-identified subject ID, COVID-19 status, age in years and sex. The prospective study material was composed of cDNA or gDNA derived from T cells, B-cell-depleted T cells, or PBMCs.

Results the study describes overall, beyond this receptor: The amount of clinical and demographic metadata varied by source and participant and was provided uncurated.

Whole blood was collected in K2EDTA tubes by collaborating institutions according to the institutions' own protocols. For TCRbeta analysis, collaborators shipped samples as frozen whole blood, isolated PBMCs, or DNA extracted from either of those sample types. Remarks on this clone: Its antigen remains undetermined. The record has no base qualities; no much larger clone is one base away.

V was cut back by 6 bases and J by 3 bases, leaving a gap of 14 bases between them. The CDR3 starts with the cysteine, ends with the phenylalanine, and has 14 residues. The CDR3 DNA has 42 bases and is translated from base 1. The germline V gene sets CDR1 to ENHRY and CDR2 to SYGVKD. TCRbeta CDR3 regions were amplified from genomic DNA by means of the immunoSEQ Assay, a bias-controlled multiplex PCR. Regarding the original processing steps: Within the assay, amplification of reference gene primers was used to estimate how many nucleated cells each sample contained. Sequence reads were collapsed and filtered to measure the absolute abundance of every unique TCRbeta CDR3 rearrangement. For each sample, productive Simpson clonality was calculated as the square root of Simpson's diversity index over productive rearrangements. Sourced from immuneACCESS, this table was stored by TCRdb with only in-frame sequences that have V and J called. A share of the clones is absent; for the studies checked, an unresolved V gene accounts for under half, and the remainder has no known explanation. That table furnishes V, J and clone size, whereas the DNA furnished D and trimming. For this sample the table gives about 200,000 clones, of which roughly 87% were detected only once. The ten most abundant clones make up around a fifth of the sample.

The sequence derives from a man aged 60-69 years with active or convalescent COVID-19. The sequencing sample was made of peripheral blood. Recombination joined TRBV10-3 with TRBJ1-2, with TRBD1 perhaps the D gene, on 6 matching bases. CDR3 loop: CAISPGNRDYGYTF. The nucleotides read TGTGCCATCAGCCCGGGGAACAGGGACTATGGCTACACCTTC.